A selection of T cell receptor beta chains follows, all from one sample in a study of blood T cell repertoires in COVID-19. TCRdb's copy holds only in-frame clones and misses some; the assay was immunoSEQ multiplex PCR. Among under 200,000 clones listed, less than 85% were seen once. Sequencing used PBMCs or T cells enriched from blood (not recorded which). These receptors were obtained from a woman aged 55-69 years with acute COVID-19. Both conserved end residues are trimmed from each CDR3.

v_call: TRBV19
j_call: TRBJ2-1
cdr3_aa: ASRTEGTPPNNEQF

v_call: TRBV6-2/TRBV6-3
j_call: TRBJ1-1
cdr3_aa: ASSYSSGTGSEAF

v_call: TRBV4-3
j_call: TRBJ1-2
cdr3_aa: ASSQSGTANYGYT

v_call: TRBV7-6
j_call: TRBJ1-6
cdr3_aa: ASSMRANPNSPLH

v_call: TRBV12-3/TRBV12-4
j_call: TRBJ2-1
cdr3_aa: ATSYNEQF

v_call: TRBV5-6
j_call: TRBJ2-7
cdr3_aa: ASSLGDRVREQY

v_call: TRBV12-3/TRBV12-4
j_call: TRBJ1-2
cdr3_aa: ASRRQANYGYT

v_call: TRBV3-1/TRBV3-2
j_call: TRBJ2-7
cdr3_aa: ASSPFGLRETEQY

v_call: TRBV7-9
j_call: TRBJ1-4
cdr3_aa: ASSLQQGNEKLF

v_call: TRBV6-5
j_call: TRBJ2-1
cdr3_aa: ASSHTSGSYNEQF

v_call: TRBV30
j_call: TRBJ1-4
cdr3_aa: AWSGQGGEKLF

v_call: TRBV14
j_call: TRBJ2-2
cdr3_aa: ASSQWTGGGRELF

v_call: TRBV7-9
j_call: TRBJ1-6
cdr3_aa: ASSLLNSPLH

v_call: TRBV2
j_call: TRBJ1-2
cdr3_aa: ASSVSQTIYGYT

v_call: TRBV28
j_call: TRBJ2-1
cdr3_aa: ASSSPVPGRGNEQF

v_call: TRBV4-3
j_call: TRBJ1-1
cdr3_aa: ASSQGTEVAEAF

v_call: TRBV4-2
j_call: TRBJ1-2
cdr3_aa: ASSPTDRGIGGYT

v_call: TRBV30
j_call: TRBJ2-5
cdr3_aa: AWSVRGAETQY

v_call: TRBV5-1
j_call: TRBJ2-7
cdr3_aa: ASSLGQGLHEQY

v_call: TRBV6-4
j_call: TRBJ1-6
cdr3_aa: ASSDSYESPLH

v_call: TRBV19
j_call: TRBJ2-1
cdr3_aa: ASSLRIYNEQF

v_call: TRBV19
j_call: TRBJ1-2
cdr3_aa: ASRQGRLNYGYT

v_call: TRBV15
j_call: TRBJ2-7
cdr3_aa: ATRELRTRGWEQY

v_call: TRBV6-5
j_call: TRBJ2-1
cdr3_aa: ASSRLAGVYNEQF

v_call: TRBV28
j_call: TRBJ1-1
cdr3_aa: ASSLTGTTEAF

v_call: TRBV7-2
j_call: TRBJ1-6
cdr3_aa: ASRAGTNNSPLH

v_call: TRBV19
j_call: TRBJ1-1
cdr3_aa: ASSRGRQGDRKNTEAF

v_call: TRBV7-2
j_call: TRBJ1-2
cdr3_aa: ASSLAPTDSNYGYT

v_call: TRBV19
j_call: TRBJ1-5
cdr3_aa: ASSIDRTAGYQPQH

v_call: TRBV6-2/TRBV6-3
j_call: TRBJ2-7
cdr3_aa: ASSYPAMGAGGPGEQY

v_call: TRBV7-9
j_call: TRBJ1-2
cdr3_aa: ASSLGTVTYGYT

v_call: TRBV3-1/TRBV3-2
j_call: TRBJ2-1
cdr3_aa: ASSQEIGTSGSRNEQF

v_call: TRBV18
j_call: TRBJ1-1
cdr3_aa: ASSPGRQSGAF

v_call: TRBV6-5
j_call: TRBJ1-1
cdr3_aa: ASSLTENTEAF

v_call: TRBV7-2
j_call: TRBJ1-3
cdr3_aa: ASSPVEISGNTIY